Below, 31 T cell receptor beta chains from the same sample are listed, as sequenced in a study of T cell repertoires in cytomegalovirus infection. TCRdb reprocessed the reads via MiXCR and lists one record per CDR3 protein. This sample has roughly 300,000 distinct CDR3 sequences, with 8% to 9.5% found just once. The sample taken for sequencing was PBMCs. These receptors originate from a human donor in good health (CMV status not recorded). Some clones in this sample may be carry-over from other donors' samples.

V usage is TRBV20-1 and J usage is TRBJ1-6, with D tentatively TRBD1 (5 bases). Germline V gene data show CDR1 as DFQATT and CDR2 as SNEGSKA (reference sequence). V dropped 3 bases and J dropped 9 bases, with 12 bases sitting between them. The CDR3 is made up of 13 amino acids. CDR3 region: CSARKSGSSPLHF. DNA of the CDR3: TGCAGTGCTAGGAAATCAGGGAGTTCACCCCTCCACTTT.

In its sample, this clonotype was seen many times. V is TRBV7-8 and J is TRBJ2-7; a weak D match, TRBD1 (5 bases). The ends were cut back, 5 bases at V and 0 bases at J, with 11 bases in the middle. Germline V gene data show CDR1 as SGHVS and CDR2 as FQNEAQ. This CDR3 spans 14 amino acids. CDR3 DNA: TGTGCCAGCAGCGTCTCCAGGGTCTCCTACGAGCAGTACTTC. Encoded protein: CASSVSRVSYEQYF. The variable domain in full, completed from reference TRBV7-8 and TRBJ2-7, reads GAGVSQSPRYKVAKRGQDVALRCDPISGHVSLFWYQQALGQGPEFLTYFQNEAQLDKSGLPSDRFFAERPEGSVSTLKIQRTQQEDSAVYLCASSVSRVSYEQYFGPGTRLTVT.

The chain employs TRBV7-2 and TRBJ2-3, with 9 nucleotides matching TRBD2. After removal of 3 bases from V and 0 bases from J, the junction contained 1 base not matched to a gene. The CDR3 is made up of 15 amino acids. Looked up from germline, CDR1 is SGHTA and CDR2 is FQGNSA. The CDR3 spells CASSFSGGSTDTQYF. As DNA, the CDR3 is TGTGCCAGCAGCTTTAGCGGGGGCAGCACAGATACGCAGTATTTT.

This clonotype has just a few counts. V usage is TRBV9 and J usage is TRBJ2-1; no firm D call. V was trimmed by 6 bases and J by 3 bases, leaving 10 bases between them. Germline CDR1 SGDLS, CDR2 YYNGEE. The CDR3 length is 13 residues. CDR3 loop: CASTRTDYNEQFF. The CDR3 coding sequence is TGTGCCAGCACCAGGACCGACTACAATGAGCAGTTCTTC.

This clonotype was observed at least ten times. The gene calls are TRBV7-2 and TRBJ1-1, with D perhaps TRBD1 (6 bases). V was cut by 4 bases and J by 6 bases, with 18 bases left in between. Germline assignment: CDR1 SGHTA and CDR2 FQGNSA. The CDR3 is made up of 15 amino acids. The chain's CDR3 is CASSSNRVREAEAFF. CDR3 nucleotides: TGTGCCAGCAGCTCCAACAGGGTCAGGGAAGCTGAAGCTTTCTTT.

Points on this clonotype: Sequence at one end of the junction differs from germline and may be a read error. CDR3 residues: CASSINIGATKEKLFF. Written as DNA, the CDR3 is TGTGCCAGTAGTATAAACATTGGGGCCACTAAAGAAAAACTGTTTTTT. The V and J genes are TRBV19 and TRBJ1-4; D might be TRBD1 (5 bases). This CDR3 is built from 16 residues. Germline assignment: CDR1 LNHDA and CDR2 SQIVND (reference sequence).

This clonotype was counted at least ten times. V usage is TRBV7-2 and J usage is TRBJ1-2; D unresolved. Germline values: CDR1 SGHTA, CDR2 FQGNSA. The CDR3 is made up of 13 amino acids. V was shortened by 1 base and J by 6 bases, with 9 bases between the two germline ends. The CDR3 reads CASSLDSVNGYTF. Here the CDR3 DNA reads TGTGCCAGCAGCTTAGATTCGGTTAATGGCTACACCTTC.

This chain links TRBV29-1 with TRBJ1-1; 10 nucleotides agree with TRBD1. Germline loops: CDR1 SQVTM, CDR2 ANQGSEA. J was trimmed by 6 bases and V by 1 base; bases with no gene match: 8. The CDR3 covers 15 residues. DNA of the CDR3: TGCAGCGTTGAAGTATTTGGGACAGGGGTCCCTGAAGCTTTCTTT. Amino acid sequence: CSVEVFGTGVPEAFF. Full variable domain (remainder filled in from reference TRBV29-1 and TRBJ1-1): SAVISQKPSRDICQRGTSLTIQCQVDSQVTMMFWYRQQPGQSLTLIATANQGSEATYESGFVIDKFPISRPNLTFSTLTVSNMSPEDSSIYLCSVEVFGTGVPEAFFGQGTRLTVV.

The V and J genes are TRBV10-3 and TRBJ2-7; possible D gene TRBD1, 6 bases. The V end was cut by 5 bases, the J end by 4 bases, with 12 bases between. Germline CDR1 reads ENHRY; CDR2 reads SYGVKD. The CDR3 extends over 13 amino acids. CDR3 sequence: CAISSLDRYEQYF. CDR3 nucleotides: TGTGCCATCAGTTCTTTGGACAGATACGAGCAGTACTTC.

This clonotype appeared a few times. The CDR3, as DNA: TGTGCCAGCAGGCAGGGGGCCACCGGGGAGCTGTTTTTT. Encoded protein: CASRQGATGELFF. V gene TRBV7-9 combines with J gene TRBJ2-2, with TRBD1 identical over 8 bases. Germline assignment: CDR1 SEHNR and CDR2 FQNEAQ (reference sequence). V dropped 6 bases and J dropped 4; count of bases not matched to a gene: 1. The CDR3 is 13 amino acids.

This chain uses TRBV20-1 with TRBJ2-2; 8 bases are a match to TRBD2. Germline V gives CDR1 DFQATT, CDR2 SNEGSKA (reference sequence). The CDR3 length is 16 residues. V was clipped by 2 bases and J by 7 bases; unmatched bases: 12. CDR3: CSARLPRGRHLGELFF. For the CDR3, the DNA is TGCAGTGCTAGATTACCCCGCGGGAGGCACCTCGGGGAGCTGTTTTTT.

Only a few counts were recorded for this clonotype. This chain connects TRBV28 to TRBJ1-1, with D unresolved. Germline CDR1 is MDHEN and CDR2 is SYDVKM. CDR3 length equals 13 residues. Trimming shortened V by 2 bases and J by 4 bases, and 8 bases separated the two germline ends. CDR3 in DNA: TGTGCCAGCAGTTTAACGGTTGCCACTGAAGCTTTCTTT. It yields the protein CASSLTVATEAFF.

The V gene is TRBV7-2, the J gene TRBJ2-7; maybe TRBD1 (6 bases). The V gene lost 5 bases and the J gene lost 7 bases, with 18 bases spanning the gap. Germline V lookup: CDR1 SGHTA, CDR2 FQGNSA. This CDR3 has 14 residues. CDR3 DNA: TGTGCCAGCAGCCGAGGACAGCCGGGGCGGGAGCAGTACTTC. Protein sequence: CASSRGQPGREQYF. The full variable domain, its missing parts supplied by reference TRBV7-2 and TRBJ2-7, is GAGVSQSPSNKVTEKGKDVELRCDPISGHTALYWYRQSLGQGLEFLIYFQGNSAPDKSGLPSDRFSAERTGGSVSTLTIQRTQQEDSAVYLCASSRGQPGREQYFGPGTRLTVT.

In its sample, this clonotype was seen many times. V gene TRBV20-1 combines with J gene TRBJ2-1; 9 nucleotides line up with TRBD2. The CDR3 is 17 amino acids. CDR1 is DFQATT and CDR2 is SNEGSKA in the germline V gene (reference sequence). The J segment lost 3 bases and the V segment lost 0 bases, leaving 9 bases of the junction unmatched. The CDR3 spells CSARDRPSGVRYNEQFF. The CDR3 coding sequence is TGCAGTGCTAGAGATCGTCCTAGCGGGGTGCGCTACAATGAGCAGTTCTTC.

This clonotype was counted only a few times. This chain links TRBV6-1 with TRBJ2-2; 9 positions agree with TRBD1. CDR3 length: 16 amino acids. After removal of 10 bases from V and 3 bases from J, the junction contained 12 bases not matched to a gene. Germline values: CDR1 MNHNS, CDR2 SASEGT. The CDR3 nucleotides are TGTGCCACCAGCCCTTCCGGGACAGGGTACACCGGGGAGCTGTTTTTT. This gives the protein CATSPSGTGYTGELFF.

This clonotype was recorded a few times. The V call is TRBV6-2 or TRBV6-3, the J call TRBJ2-1, with TRBD2 as a possible D gene (6 bases). CDR1 is MNHEY and CDR2 is SVGEGT in the germline V gene. The length of the CDR3 is 15 residues. V dropped 5 bases and J dropped 2 bases, with 13 bases sitting between them. CDR3 sequence (DNA): TGTGCCAGCAGTCAACCGGCGGGACCCTACAATGAGCAGTTCTTC. Translated, it gives CASSQPAGPYNEQFF.

V is TRBV25-1 and J is TRBJ2-5; the D gene is possibly TRBD2 (7 bases). V was cut by 5 bases and J by 2 bases, with 18 bases left in between. The length of the CDR3 is 16 residues. Germline V gene sequence: CDR1 MGHDK, CDR2 SYGVNS. CDR3 nucleotide sequence: TGTGCCAGCAGTCGTAGGGAGGGGGGCGGGCAAGAGACCCAGTACTTC. This encodes CASSRREGGGQETQYF.

The chain joins TRBV6-8 to TRBJ2-4; 7 nucleotides line up with TRBD2. After removal of 2 bases from V and 5 bases from J, the junction contained 6 bases not matched to a gene. Germline values: CDR1 MNHGY, CDR2 SAAAGT. The CDR3 covers 15 residues. Here the CDR3 reads CASSYDGAGENIQYF. The DNA for the CDR3 is TGTGCCAGCAGTTACGATGGGGCGGGGGAAAACATTCAGTACTTC.

In this sample, this clonotype turned up many times. The gene calls are TRBV7-2 and TRBJ2-3; no firm D call. CDR1 is SGHTA, CDR2 FQGNSA, per germline. Trimming left V 1 base short and J 1 base short, with 9 bases between. CDR3 length: 15 residues. Here the CDR3 DNA reads TGTGCCAGCAGCTTAGATGTGGGTCGCACAGATACGCAGTATTTT. It is translated as CASSLDVGRTDTQYF.

This chain joins TRBV28 and TRBJ1-5; 9 bases align to TRBD1. V shed 6 bases and J 7 bases; nucleotides not matched to a gene: 13. The length of the CDR3 is 16 residues. Per the germline V gene, CDR1 is MDHEN and CDR2 is SYDVKM. CDR3: CASSNVMTGGGQPQHF. The CDR3 DNA follows: TGTGCCAGCAGCAACGTAATGACAGGGGGTGGACAGCCCCAGCATTTT.

This sequence joins TRBV5-4 and TRBJ1-3; TRBD1 matches at 8 bases. CDR3 length: 14 amino acids. Germline V gives CDR1 SGHNT, CDR2 YYREEE (reference sequence). V lost 4 bases, J lost 1 base, and 1 base stayed unmatched. CDR3: CASSRTGSGNTIYF. The CDR3 nucleotides are TGTGCCAGCAGCCGGACAGGGTCTGGAAACACCATATATTTT.

In this sample, this clonotype turned up a few times. CDR3 residues: CASSSIGVDNTYGYTF. The CDR3 bases are TGTGCCAGCAGCAGTATCGGGGTAGACAACACCTATGGCTACACCTTC. The chain is built from TRBV28 and TRBJ1-2; no definite D call. Trimming cost V 6 bases and J 4 bases, with 21 bases left between them. The germline V gene has CDR1 MDHEN and CDR2 SYDVKM. This CDR3 has 16 residues.

This clonotype was seen a handful of times. The rearrangement joins TRBV19 to TRBJ2-1; unclear D gene. The ends were cut back, 10 bases at V and 0 bases at J, with 16 bases in the middle. The CDR3 has 15 residues. Germline V gene lookup returns CDR1 LNHDA and CDR2 SQIVND (reference sequence). CDR3 sequence (DNA): TGTGCCACCCGGATAGGGCACAGCTCCTACAATGAGCAGTTCTTC. Its protein product is CATRIGHSSYNEQFF.

This clonotype has ten or more counts. This chain uses TRBV7-2 with TRBJ1-2, with D possibly matching TRBD1 (6 bases). The CDR3 has 20 amino acids. From germline, CDR1 is SGHTA and CDR2 FQGNSA. The germline V and J ends were trimmed by 0 bases and 5 bases, with 28 bases remaining between them. CDR3 residues: CASSLAGFVDRQSINYGYTF. Written as DNA, the CDR3 is TGTGCCAGCAGCTTAGCCGGATTTGTGGACAGACAGTCCATTAATTATGGCTACACCTTC.

The V and J genes are TRBV5-4 and TRBJ1-5; 8 positions match TRBD1. Germline V gene sequence: CDR1 SGHNT, CDR2 YYREEE (reference sequence). The CDR3 runs to 13 residues. Unmatched junction bases numbered 2, after V lost 4 bases and J lost 5 bases. CDR3 DNA sequence: TGTGCCAGCAGCATACAGGGGGATCAGCCCCAGCATTTT. This sequence encodes CASSIQGDQPQHF.

This clonotype was found a few times. This chain links TRBV6-2 or TRBV6-3 with TRBJ1-6; a weak D match, TRBD1 (5 bases). The V and J ends lost 6 bases and 7 bases respectively, with 13 bases between them. The germline V gene encodes CDR1 MNHEY and CDR2 SVGEGT. CDR3 length equals 14 residues. Here the CDR3 DNA reads TGTGCCAGCAGCCAGGGACGAGAGAATTCACCCCTCCACTTT. Its translation: CASSQGRENSPLHF.

CDR3 loop: CASSPGGEGSDEQFF. DNA for the CDR3: TGTGCCAGCAGTCCAGGGGGCGAGGGGTCCGATGAGCAGTTCTTC. The V and J genes are TRBV6-2 or TRBV6-3 and TRBJ2-1, with 8 bases matching TRBD1. CDR1 and CDR2 from the germline V gene are MNHEY and SVGEGT. The V segment lost 5 bases and the J segment 8 bases; nucleotides outside the gene matches: 11. The CDR3 consists of 15 residues.

In its sample, this clonotype was seen many times. The V call is TRBV7-2, the J call TRBJ2-1; the D is unclear. The V gene's germline CDR1 is SGHTA and CDR2 FQGNSA. Trimming left V 1 base short and J 5 bases short, with 15 bases between. The CDR3 sequence is 16 residues long. For the CDR3, the DNA is TGTGCCAGCAGCTTAGACCCCCCCGGGTTTAACAATGAGCAGTTCTTC. Encoded protein: CASSLDPPGFNNEQFF. The whole variable domain, remainder taken from reference TRBV7-2 and TRBJ2-1, is GAGVSQSPSNKVTEKGKDVELRCDPISGHTALYWYRQSLGQGLEFLIYFQGNSAPDKSGLPSDRFSAERTGGSVSTLTIQRTQQEDSAVYLCASSLDPPGFNNEQFFGPGTRLTVL.

J is TRBJ1-3 and V is TRBV28, with D tentatively TRBD1 (6 bases). The germline V gene has CDR1 MDHEN and CDR2 SYDVKM. V dropped 7 bases and J dropped 5 bases, with 12 bases sitting between them. This CDR3 has 13 residues. CDR3 sequence (DNA): TGTGCCAGCAACTCGGGACACCGAAACACCATATATTTT. Translation gives CASNSGHRNTIYF.

This clonotype was observed at least ten times. The chain has TRBV7-2 and TRBJ2-5, with a possible D match to TRBD2 (5 bases). The CDR3 extends over 11 amino acids. The germline V and J ends were trimmed by 9 bases and 5 bases, with 10 bases remaining between them. Per the germline V gene, CDR1 is SGHTA and CDR2 is FQGNSA. DNA of the CDR3: TGTGCCAGAAACGGGGTCGAGACCCAGTACTTC. It codes for CARNGVETQYF.

The chain links TRBV28 to TRBJ2-7; TRBD2 agrees at 8 bases. The trim removed 8 bases at V and 0 bases at J, leaving 3 bases unmatched. The germline gives CDR1 MDHEN, CDR2 SYDVKM. The CDR3 has 13 residues. CDR3 DNA: TGTGCCAGCCTAGCGGGTATCTCCTACGAGCAGTACTTC. This encodes CASLAGISYEQYF.